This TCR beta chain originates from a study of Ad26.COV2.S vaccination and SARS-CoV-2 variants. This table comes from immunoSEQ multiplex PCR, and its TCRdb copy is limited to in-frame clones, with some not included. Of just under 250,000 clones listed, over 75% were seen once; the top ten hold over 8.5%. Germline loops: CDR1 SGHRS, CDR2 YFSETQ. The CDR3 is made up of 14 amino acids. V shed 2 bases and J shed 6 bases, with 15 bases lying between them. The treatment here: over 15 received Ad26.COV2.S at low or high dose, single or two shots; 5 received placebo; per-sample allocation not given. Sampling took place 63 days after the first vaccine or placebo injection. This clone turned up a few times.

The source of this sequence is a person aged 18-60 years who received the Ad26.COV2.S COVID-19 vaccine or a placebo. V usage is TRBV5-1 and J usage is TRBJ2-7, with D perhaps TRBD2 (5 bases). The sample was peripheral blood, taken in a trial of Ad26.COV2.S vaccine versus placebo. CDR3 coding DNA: TGCGCCAGCAGCTTAGAACCGGGGAATGGCGAGCAGTACTTC. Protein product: CASSLEPGNGEQYF. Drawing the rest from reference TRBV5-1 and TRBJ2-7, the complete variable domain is KAGVTQTPRYLIKTRGQQVTLSCSPISGHRSVSWYQQTPGQGLQFLFEYFSETQRNKGNFPGRFSGRQFSNSRSEMNVSTLELGDSALYLCASSLEPGNGEQYFGPGTRLTVT.